The 9 T cell receptor beta chains in this list originate from one sample, sequenced in a study of patients and donors after allogeneic stem cell transplantation. TCRdb reprocessed the RT-PCR reads via MiXCR and lists one record per CDR3 protein. The sample lists about a million distinct CDR3 sequences; more than 15% were seen once. Specimen: blood, either unsorted or a sorted T cell fraction (not recorded which). The receptors derive from a human donor who was either an allogeneic HSCT recipient or a stem cell or donor lymphocyte infusion donor (not recorded which). It is not recorded whose cells these are; they may come from a transplant donor.

This clonotype was found a few times. J is TRBJ2-7 and V is TRBV20-1, with D unresolved. The CDR3 is 12 residues long. Trimming took 3 bases from V and 5 from J, leaving 11 bases between them. Germline CDR1 and CDR2: DFQATT and SNEGSKA (reference sequence). The DNA for the CDR3 is TGCAGTGCTAGTTTTCGAGAGAACGAGCAGTACTTC. Encoded protein: CSASFRENEQYF.

The chain is built from TRBV25-1 and TRBJ2-5, with D perhaps TRBD1 or TRBD2 (5 bases each). CDR3 length: 15 residues. The V end was cut by 2 bases, the J end by 5 bases, with 15 bases between. Germline loops: CDR1 MGHDK, CDR2 SYGVNS. CDR3 in amino acids: CASSEIGAPPETQYF. The CDR3 DNA sequence: TGTGCCAGCAGTGAAATCGGGGCCCCACCGGAGACCCAGTACTTC.

This clonotype was picked up many times. This chain links TRBV6-5 with TRBJ2-7; 9 positions match TRBD1. The CDR3 runs to 14 residues. Trimming removed 0 bases from V and 4 bases from J; junction bases left unmatched: 1. Germline V lookup: CDR1 MNHEY, CDR2 SVGAGI. The CDR3 coding sequence is TGTGCCAGCAGTTACTCTGGACAGGGGTACGAGCAGTACTTC. Translating gives CASSYSGQGYEQYF.

This chain links TRBV6-5 with TRBJ2-5; no clear D. The CDR3 covers 14 residues. Germline-derived CDR1 and CDR2 are MNHEY and SVGAGI. Trimming took 4 bases from V and 1 from J, leaving 10 bases between them. The CDR3 region has the DNA TGTGCCAGCAGTTCCTATCGCTCCCAAGAGACCCAGTACTTC. Amino acids: CASSSYRSQETQYF.

CDR3 in DNA: TGTGCCAGCAGTGAATGGCGGGGTCAGCCCCAGCATTTT. Its protein product is CASSEWRGQPQHF. This chain joins TRBV6-1 and TRBJ1-5; D ambiguous. Per germline, CDR1 MNHNS and CDR2 SASEGT. V was trimmed by 2 bases and J by 6 bases, leaving 8 bases between them. The CDR3 has 13 amino acids.

This clonotype was picked up a small number of times. The chain links TRBV20-1 to TRBJ2-5; D gene unclear. This CDR3 spans 12 amino acids. Trimming shortened V by 8 bases and J by 4 bases, and 14 bases separated the two germline ends. Germline lookup yields CDR1 DFQATT and CDR2 SNEGSKA (reference sequence). The CDR3, as DNA: TGCAGTTCCCTGGGTGGGGTAGAGACCCAGTACTTC. It specifies CSSLGGVETQYF.

This clonotype showed up just a few times. The chain is built from TRBV6-6 and TRBJ1-2; a possible D gene is TRBD1 (6 bases). Germline V gives CDR1 MNHNY, CDR2 SVGAGI (reference sequence). This CDR3 has 11 residues. Trimming removed 9 bases at V and 6 bases at J, with 11 bases between. CDR3 region: CASAGDDGYTF. The CDR3 nucleotides are TGTGCCAGTGCAGGGGACGATGGCTACACCTTC.

This clonotype was counted between two and nine times. An end of the junction does not agree with germline; a read error may underlie this. CDR3 loop: CASSQVSGTGELFF. CDR3 coding DNA: TGCGCCAGCAGCCAAGTTAGCGGCACCGGGGAGCTGTTTTTT. V is TRBV3-1 and J is TRBJ2-2, with a weak D call TRBD2 (6 bases). The CDR3 covers 14 residues. Germline V gene lookup returns CDR1 LGHDT and CDR2 YNNKEL (reference sequence).

This chain links TRBV20-1 with TRBJ2-7; no clear D gene. The germline gives CDR1 DFQATT, CDR2 SNEGSKA (reference sequence). This CDR3 region has 14 residues. Trimming removed 6 bases at V and 4 bases at J, with 19 bases between. CDR3 nucleotide sequence: TGCAGTGCGATGGTAGTGGCGTCGGGTTACGAGCAGTACTTC. This sequence encodes CSAMVVASGYEQYF.